This TCR beta chain was sequenced for a study of neurological immune-mediated disorders. The CDR3 has 13 residues. Germline-derived CDR1 and CDR2 are LNHDA and SQIVND (reference sequence). The V end lost 3 bases, the J end lost 4 bases, and 8 bases lay between the germline ends. TCRdb ran MiXCR on the 5' RACE reads and lists one entry per CDR3 protein. The sample yields approximately 68,000 distinct CDR3 sequences, 4.5% to 5.5% seen once. This clonotype was seen at least ten times. The target antigen is unknown. Study findings and constraints: Multiple sclerosis was found to have the least TCR clonal expansion, below healthy controls, and HTLV-1-associated myelopathy the most.

Unsorted libraries were generated from 2 million PBMCs held at -80 degrees C. The TCR sequence derives from a woman between 70 and 85 years old with multiple sclerosis. The rearrangement links TRBV19 to TRBJ2-3; the D is unclear. The sequenced material came from PBMCs. The DNA of the CDR3 is TGTGCCAGTAGTATTGGAAGGGCAGATACGCAGTATTTT. Amino acids: CASSIGRADTQYF.